The next 6 T cell receptor beta chains were all read from a single sample in a study of tumor-infiltrating lymphocytes in oesophageal squamous cell carcinoma. TCRdb called the PCR reads again in MiXCR, with one record for every CDR3 protein. The sample has some 17,000 distinct CDR3 sequences; about 50% are singletons. The sequencing input was normal esophageal tissue next to the tumor. These receptors were taken from a female donor with esophageal squamous cell carcinoma.

The table lists this clonotype with a few counts. V and J are TRBV7-3 and TRBJ2-5; D unclear. The CDR3 has 14 residues. The V and J ends lost 2 bases and 2 bases respectively, with 9 bases between them. The germline V gene has CDR1 SGHTA and CDR2 FQGTGA. CDR3 DNA: TGTGCCAGCAGCTTAGGACGCGGACAAGAGACCCAGTACTTC. Protein sequence: CASSLGRGQETQYF.

The chain employs TRBV7-2 and TRBJ2-4, with 10 bases aligning to TRBD2. The DNA end lines up better with TRBJ2-7; the J call may be wrong. This CDR3 is built from 16 residues. Germline assignment: CDR1 SGHTA and CDR2 FQGNSA. The CDR3 spells CASRIGGASGSYEQYF. CDR3 in DNA: TGTGCCAGCAGAATCGGTGGGGCTAGCGGGAGTTACGAGCAGTACTTC.

The chain links TRBV7-2 to TRBJ1-2; maybe TRBD1 (6 bases). The end of the DNA fits TRBJ2-7 better, so the J call may be wrong. The CDR3 length is 13 residues. CDR1 is SGHTA, CDR2 FQGNSA, per germline. DNA of the CDR3: TGTGCCAGCAGCTTAGGACAGGTTAACGAGCAGTACTTC. Amino acid sequence: CASSLGQVNEQYF.

The J gene is TRBJ1-2, the V gene TRBV5-4, with a weak D call TRBD1 (5 bases). CDR1 and CDR2 from the germline V gene are SGHNT and YYREEE (reference sequence). V gave up 0 bases and J gave up 3 bases, with 6 bases separating them. This CDR3 is 13 amino acids long. CDR3 protein: CASSLAGDYGYTF. The CDR3 region has the DNA TGTGCCAGCAGCTTGGCGGGGGACTATGGCTACACCTTC.

Relative to its sample, this clonotype is medium-sized. The chain uses TRBV7-9 and TRBJ2-2; D is unresolved. Germline V CDR1 and CDR2: SEHNR, FQNEAQ (reference sequence). Trimming shortened V by 6 bases and J by 5 bases, and 10 bases separated the two germline ends. CDR3 length equals 13 residues. The CDR3, as DNA: TGTGCCAGCAGTTTCTTGGGTACCGGGGAGCTGTTTTTT. Encoded protein: CASSFLGTGELFF.

V and J are TRBV7-6 and TRBJ2-1, with TRBD2 as a possible D gene (7 bases). Germline CDR1 SGHVS, CDR2 FNYEAQ. The CDR3 length is 16 residues. Trimming shortened V by 2 bases and J by 4 bases, and 15 bases separated the two germline ends. CDR3 loop: CASSLYRGGFYNEQFF. The CDR3 coding sequence is TGTGCCAGCAGCTTATATAGGGGGGGGTTTTACAATGAGCAGTTCTTC.